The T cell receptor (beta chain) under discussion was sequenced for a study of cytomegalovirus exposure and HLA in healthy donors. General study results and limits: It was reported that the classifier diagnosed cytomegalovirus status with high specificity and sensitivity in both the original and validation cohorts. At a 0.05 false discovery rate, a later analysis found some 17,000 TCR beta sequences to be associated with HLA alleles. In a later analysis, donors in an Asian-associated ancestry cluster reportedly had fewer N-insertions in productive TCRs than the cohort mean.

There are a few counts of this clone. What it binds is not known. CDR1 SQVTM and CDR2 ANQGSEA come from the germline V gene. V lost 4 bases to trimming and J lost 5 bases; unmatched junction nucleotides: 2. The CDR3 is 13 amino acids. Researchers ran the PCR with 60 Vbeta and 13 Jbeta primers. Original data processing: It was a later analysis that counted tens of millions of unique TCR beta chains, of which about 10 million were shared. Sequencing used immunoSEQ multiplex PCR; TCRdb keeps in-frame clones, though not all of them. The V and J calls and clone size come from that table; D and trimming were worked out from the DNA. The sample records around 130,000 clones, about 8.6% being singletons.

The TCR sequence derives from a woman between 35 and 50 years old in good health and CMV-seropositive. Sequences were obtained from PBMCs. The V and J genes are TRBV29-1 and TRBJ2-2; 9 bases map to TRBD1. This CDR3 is CSVGGQGTGELFF. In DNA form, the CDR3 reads TGCAGCGTTGGGGGACAGGGAACCGGGGAGCTGTTTTTT.